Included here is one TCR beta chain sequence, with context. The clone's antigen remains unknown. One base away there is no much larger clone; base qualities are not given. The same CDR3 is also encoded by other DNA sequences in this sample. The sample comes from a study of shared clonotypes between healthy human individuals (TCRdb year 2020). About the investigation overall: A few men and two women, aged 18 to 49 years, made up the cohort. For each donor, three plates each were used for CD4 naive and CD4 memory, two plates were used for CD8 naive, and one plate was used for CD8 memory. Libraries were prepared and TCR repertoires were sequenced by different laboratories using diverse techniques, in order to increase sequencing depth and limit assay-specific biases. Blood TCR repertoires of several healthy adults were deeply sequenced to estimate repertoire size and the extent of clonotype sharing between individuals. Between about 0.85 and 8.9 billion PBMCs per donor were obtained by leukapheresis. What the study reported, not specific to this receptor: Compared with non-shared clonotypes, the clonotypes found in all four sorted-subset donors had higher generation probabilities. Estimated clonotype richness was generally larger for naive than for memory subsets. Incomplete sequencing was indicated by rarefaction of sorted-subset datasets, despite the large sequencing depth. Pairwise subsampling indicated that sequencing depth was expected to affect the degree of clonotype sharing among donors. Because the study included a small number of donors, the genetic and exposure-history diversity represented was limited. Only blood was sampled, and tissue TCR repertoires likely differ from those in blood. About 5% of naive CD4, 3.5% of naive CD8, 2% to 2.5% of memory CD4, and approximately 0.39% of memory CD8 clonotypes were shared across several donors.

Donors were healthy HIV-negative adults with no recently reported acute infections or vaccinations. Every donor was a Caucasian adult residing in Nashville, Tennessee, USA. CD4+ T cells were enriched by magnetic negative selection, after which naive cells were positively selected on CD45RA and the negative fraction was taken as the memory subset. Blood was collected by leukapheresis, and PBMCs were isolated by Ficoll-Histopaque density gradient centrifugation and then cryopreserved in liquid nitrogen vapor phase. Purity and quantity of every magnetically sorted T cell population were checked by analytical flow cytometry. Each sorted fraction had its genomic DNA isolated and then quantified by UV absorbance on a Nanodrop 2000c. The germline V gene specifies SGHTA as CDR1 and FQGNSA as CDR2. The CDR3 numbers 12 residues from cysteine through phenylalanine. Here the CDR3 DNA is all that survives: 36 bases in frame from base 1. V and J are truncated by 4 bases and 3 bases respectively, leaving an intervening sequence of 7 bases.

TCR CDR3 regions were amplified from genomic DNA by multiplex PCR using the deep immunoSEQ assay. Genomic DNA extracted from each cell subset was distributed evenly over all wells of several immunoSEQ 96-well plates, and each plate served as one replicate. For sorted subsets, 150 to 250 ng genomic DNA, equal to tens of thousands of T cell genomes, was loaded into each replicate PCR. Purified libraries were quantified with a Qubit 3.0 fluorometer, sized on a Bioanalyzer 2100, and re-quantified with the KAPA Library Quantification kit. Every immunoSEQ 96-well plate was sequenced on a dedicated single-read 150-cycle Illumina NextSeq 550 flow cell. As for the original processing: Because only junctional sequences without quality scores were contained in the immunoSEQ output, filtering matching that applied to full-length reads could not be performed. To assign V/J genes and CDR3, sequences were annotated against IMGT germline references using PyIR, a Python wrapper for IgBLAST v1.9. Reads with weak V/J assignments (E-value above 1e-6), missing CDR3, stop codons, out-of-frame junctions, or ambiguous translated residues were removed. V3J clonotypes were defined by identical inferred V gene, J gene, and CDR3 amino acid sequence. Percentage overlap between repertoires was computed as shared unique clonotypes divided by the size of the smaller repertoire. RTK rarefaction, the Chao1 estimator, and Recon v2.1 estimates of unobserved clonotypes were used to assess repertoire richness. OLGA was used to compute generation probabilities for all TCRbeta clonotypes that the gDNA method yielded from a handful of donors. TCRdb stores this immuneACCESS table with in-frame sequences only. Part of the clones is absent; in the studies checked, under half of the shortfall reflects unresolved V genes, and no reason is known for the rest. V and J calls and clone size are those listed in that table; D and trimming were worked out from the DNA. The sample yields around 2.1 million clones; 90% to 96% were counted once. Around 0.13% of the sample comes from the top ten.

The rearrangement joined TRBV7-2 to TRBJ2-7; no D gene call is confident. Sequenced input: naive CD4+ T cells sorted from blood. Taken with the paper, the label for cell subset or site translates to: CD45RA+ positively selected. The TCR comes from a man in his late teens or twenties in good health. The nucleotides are TGTGCCAGCAGCTCAACACGCTACGAGCAGTACTTC. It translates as CASSSTRYEQYF.